These T cell receptor beta chains were read from a single sample in a study of T cells after yellow fever vaccination. A single record per CDR3 protein comes from TCRdb applying MiXCR to the 5' RACE reads. The repertoire includes 68,000 or so distinct CDR3 sequences, 7.4% of them detected once, and about 40% sits in the top ten. The starting material was CD8+ T cells sorted from PBMCs, obtained 15 days after the yellow fever booster vaccination. Receptors originate from a man under 40 who received the YFV17D yellow fever vaccine. CDR3s include the opening cysteine and the closing phenylalanine or tryptophan. D genes are given only for firm matches. The size field is filled for only some rows; it gives once, few, many or a size class.

j_call | d_call | clone_size | v_call | cdr3_aa | cdr3_nt
TRBJ2-3 | TRBD2 | many | TRBV9 | CASSVGGGGSPDTQYF | TGTGCCAGCAGCGTAGGAGGAGGCGGGAGCCCAGATACGCAGTATTTT
TRBJ2-1 | NA | many | TRBV5-6 | CASFPWEDAYNEQFF | TGTGCCAGCTTTCCGTGGGAGGACGCCTACAATGAGCAGTTCTTC
TRBJ2-1 | TRBD2 | many | TRBV7-8 | CASSLGRLAELGEQFF | TGTGCCAGCAGCTTAGGGAGACTAGCGGAGCTGGGTGAGCAGTTCTTC
TRBJ2-6 | NA | many | TRBV10-3 | CAIRTSGANVLTF | TGTGCCATCAGGACCTCTGGGGCCAACGTCCTGACTTTC
TRBJ1-1 | NA | many | TRBV29-1 | CSVSRGRSEAFF | TGCAGCGTCTCTCGGGGTAGATCTGAAGCTTTCTTT
TRBJ2-7 | TRBD2 | few | TRBV18 | CASSPRGTSGGPTYEQYF | TGTGCCAGCTCACCACGTGGGACTAGCGGGGGACCCACCTACGAGCAGTACTTC
TRBJ2-1 | TRBD2 | NA | TRBV28 | CASTLAGESYNEQFF | TGTGCCAGCACCCTAGCGGGAGAGTCCTACAATGAGCAGTTCTTC
TRBJ1-5 | NA | many | TRBV12-3/TRBV12-4 | CASSLDHYNQPQHF | TGTGCCAGCAGTTTAGACCACTACAATCAGCCCCAGCATTTT
TRBJ1-2 | NA | few | TRBV1 | CTSSQAGTLVCGYTF | TGCACCAGCAGCCAAGCCGGGACATTAGTCTGTGGCTACACCTTC
TRBJ1-5 | NA | many | TRBV29-1 | CSVEVGVGNQPQHF | TGCAGCGTTGAAGTGGGGGTTGGCAATCAGCCCCAGCATTTT
TRBJ2-7 | NA | NA | TRBV11-1 | CASSLQTVAGSPFSYEQYF | TGTGCCAGCAGCTTACAAACAGTTGCTGGAAGCCCGTTCTCCTACGAGCAGTACTTC
TRBJ2-5 | NA | many | TRBV12-3/TRBV12-4 | CASSLAGGETQYF | TGTGCCAGCAGTTTAGCGGGAGGAGAGACCCAGTACTTC
TRBJ1-1 | NA | medium-sized | TRBV29-1 | CSVGLGSQTEAFF | TGCAGCGTTGGCCTCGGCAGCCAAACTGAAGCTTTCTTT
TRBJ2-4 | TRBD1 | many | TRBV11-3 | CASSLETGDIQYF | TGTGCCAGCAGCTTAGAAACAGGGGACATTCAGTACTTC
TRBJ2-3 | TRBD1 | NA | TRBV20-1 | CSARVVPGQGTTDTQYF | TGCAGTGCTAGAGTCGTGCCGGGACAGGGGACCACAGATACGCAGTATTTT
TRBJ2-5 | NA | many | TRBV11-2 | CASSRRAETQYF | TGTGCCAGCTCGCGACGGGCGGAGACCCAGTACTTC
TRBJ2-1 | NA | many | TRBV2 | CASPGGATSYNEQFF | TGTGCCAGCCCTGGAGGGGCTACATCCTACAATGAGCAGTTCTTC
TRBJ2-5 | TRBD1 | many | TRBV5-6 | CASSSDREETQYF | TGTGCCAGCAGCTCAGACAGGGAGGAGACCCAGTACTTC
TRBJ2-7 | TRBD1 | many | TRBV20-1 | CSASNSNRDRDTYEQYF | TGCAGTGCTAGTAACTCTAACCGGGACAGGGACACCTACGAGCAGTACTTC
TRBJ1-1 | NA | many | TRBV5-1 | CASTLSGTLNTEAFF | TGCGCCAGCACCCTATCCGGGACACTGAACACTGAAGCTTTCTTT
TRBJ2-1 | NA | many | TRBV7-9 | CASSLDGGYYNEQFF | TGTGCCAGCAGCTTAGATGGTGGTTACTACAATGAGCAGTTCTTC
TRBJ2-1 | TRBD2 | many | TRBV7-2 | CASSLVLAGHEQFF | TGTGCCAGCAGCTTAGTCTTAGCGGGCCATGAGCAGTTCTTC
TRBJ2-1 | TRBD2 | many | TRBV7-8 | CASSPLTGRSYNEQFF | TGTGCCAGCAGCCCATTGACCGGGAGGTCCTACAATGAGCAGTTCTTC
TRBJ2-7 | TRBD2 | NA | TRBV20-1 | CSARVGAGAYEQYF | TGCAGTGCTAGAGTTGGAGCGGGGGCCTACGAGCAGTACTTC
TRBJ2-7 | TRBD2 | many | TRBV27 | CASSLAGTSYEQYF | TGTGCCAGCAGCCTAGCGGGTACCTCCTACGAGCAGTACTTC
TRBJ2-5 | TRBD2 | few | TRBV7-2 | CASSIGLAGAPGETQYF | TGTGCCAGCAGCATCGGACTAGCGGGAGCCCCGGGAGAGACCCAGTACTTC
TRBJ2-2 | NA | many | TRBV7-8 | CASLGGELFF | TGTGCCAGCCTTGGCGGGGAGCTGTTTTTT
TRBJ2-2 | TRBD2 | many | TRBV9 | CASSAQTSGISTGELFF | TGTGCCAGCAGCGCCCAGACTAGCGGGATAAGCACCGGGGAGCTGTTTTTT
TRBJ2-3 | TRBD2 | once | TRBV7-6 | CASSSGTSGDTQYF | TGTGCTAGCAGCTCGGGGACTAGCGGAGATACGCAGTATTTT
TRBJ2-7 | TRBD2 | many | TRBV13 | CASSDTSGITYEQYF | TGTGCCAGCAGCGACACCAGCGGGATTACCTACGAGCAGTACTTC
TRBJ2-7 | TRBD1 | many | TRBV7-9 | CASSRGQGIYEQYF | TGTGCCAGCAGCCGGGGACAGGGGATATACGAGCAGTACTTC
TRBJ2-5 | TRBD2 | NA | TRBV29-1 | CSVALTSGRWETQYF | TGCAGCGTGGCGCTGACTAGCGGGAGGTGGGAGACCCAGTACTTC
TRBJ2-1 | TRBD2 | many | TRBV7-9 | CASSPRTRRDNEQFF | TGTGCCAGCAGCCCCAGGACTAGACGAGACAATGAGCAGTTCTTC
TRBJ2-3 | TRBD1 | many | TRBV7-2 | CASSTTGGTDTQYF | TGTGCCAGCAGCACGACAGGGGGGACAGATACGCAGTATTTT
TRBJ2-1 | TRBD2 | many | TRBV27 | CASSPTRLAGGSNEQFF | TGTGCCAGCAGTCCGACGAGATTAGCGGGAGGGTCCAATGAGCAGTTCTTC
TRBJ1-1 | TRBD1 | few | TRBV6-5 | CASSYSVTGGTEAFF | TGTGCCAGCAGTTACTCTGTGACAGGGGGCACTGAAGCTTTCTTT
TRBJ2-5 | NA | many | TRBV7-3 | CASSPYGNKETQYF | TGTGCCAGCAGCCCCTATGGGAATAAAGAGACCCAGTACTTC
TRBJ1-1 | TRBD1 | NA | TRBV11-2 | CASSDPGGTFF | TGTGCCAGCAGCGACCCAGGGGGCACTTTCTTT
TRBJ2-3 | NA | many | TRBV21-1 | CAGNRGSSTDTQYF | TGTGCCGGTAACAGGGGATCTAGCACAGATACGCAGTATTTT
TRBJ2-5 | TRBD2 | many | TRBV7-2 | CASSPLLASLQETQYF | TGTGCCAGCAGCCCATTACTAGCGTCTCTCCAAGAGACCCAGTACTTC
TRBJ2-7 | NA | many | TRBV6-2/TRBV6-3 | CASSSLLRQYF | TGTGCCAGCAGTTCCCTATTAAGGCAGTACTTC
TRBJ2-7 | TRBD1 | many | TRBV6-4 | CASSEGPRQGDYEQYF | TGTGCCAGCAGTGAGGGCCCTCGACAGGGTGACTACGAGCAGTACTTC